These 32 T cell receptor beta chains came from one sample sequenced in a study of CD4 T cells in relation to SARS-CoV-2 and coronaviruses. Some clones are missing from TCRdb's copy, which holds only in-frame ones; the method was immunoSEQ multiplex PCR. The data contain around 12,000 clones, 80% to 90% of them singletons. What was sequenced was naive CD4+ T cells from PBMCs. Subset: naive CD4+ T cells isolated by negative enrichment. These receptor sequences come from an adult with COVID-19.

The count of this clone is one. This sequence joins TRBV11-2 and TRBJ1-4, with 7 positions matching TRBD1. The V and J ends lost 1 base and 8 bases, in that order; junction bases with no gene match: 4. CDR3 length: 14 residues. Germline V gene data show CDR1 as SGHAT and CDR2 as FQNNGV. CDR3: CASSLATGREKLFF. The CDR3 nucleotides read TGTGCCAGCAGCTTAGCGACAGGGAGGGAAAAACTGTTTTTT.

The chain uses TRBV19 and TRBJ1-5; weak D call: TRBD1 (5 bases). The germline V gene has CDR1 LNHDA and CDR2 SQIVND (reference sequence). Trimming removed 5 bases from V and 7 bases from J, with 12 bases in between. The CDR3 runs 13 residues. This CDR3 reads CASSGGIGQPQHF. The CDR3 nucleotides read TGTGCCAGTAGTGGGGGGATTGGCCAGCCCCAGCATTTT.

The genes are TRBV10-1 and TRBJ1-1, with D unclear. This CDR3 is 15 amino acids long. V shed 6 bases and J shed 4 bases, with 18 bases lying between them. Germline V gives CDR1 WNHNN, CDR2 SYGVQD (reference sequence). Here the CDR3 reads CASRPRTFVGTEAFF. The CDR3 bases are TGCGCCAGCAGGCCCCGGACCTTCGTGGGCACTGAAGCTTTCTTT.

This chain joins TRBV9 and TRBJ2-1; D is uncertain. This CDR3 comprises 15 residues. Germline lookup yields CDR1 SGDLS and CDR2 YYNGEE. Trimming pared 2 bases from V and 2 bases from J, leaving 11 bases between. CDR3 in DNA: TGTGCCAGCAGCGTGGACCCAGTAGCCTACAATGAGCAGTTCTTC. Its protein is CASSVDPVAYNEQFF. Full variable domain (missing parts from reference TRBV9 and TRBJ2-1): DSGVTQTPKHLITATGQRVTLRCSPRSGDLSVYWYQQSLDQGLQFLIQYYNGEERAKGNILERFSAQQFPDLHSELNLSSLELGDSALYFCASSVDPVAYNEQFFGPGTRLTVL.

The chain is built from TRBV11-2 and TRBJ2-7, with D possibly called TRBD1 or TRBD2 (5 bases each). Trimming left V 4 bases short and J 3 bases short, with 16 bases between. This CDR3 spans 15 amino acids. Germline V CDR1 and CDR2: SGHAT, FQNNGV. For the CDR3, the DNA is TGTGCCAGCAGCTCTCTCCGGGACGCCAGCTACGAGCAGTACTTC. Translated: CASSSLRDASYEQYF.

The V gene is TRBV21-1, the J gene TRBJ1-2. TRBV21-1 has pseudogene status. This CDR3 has 15 residues. This chain's CDR3 is CASSTRGGDGYGYTF. CDR3 bases: TGTGCCAGCAGCACCCGGGGTGGGGACGGATATGGCTACACCTTC.

The rearrangement joins TRBV7-9 to TRBJ1-2; maybe TRBD1 (6 bases). V dropped 3 bases and J dropped 5 bases, with 13 bases sitting between them. This CDR3 has 14 amino acids. Germline values: CDR1 SEHNR, CDR2 FQNEAQ (reference sequence). CDR3 loop: CASSFRQGNYGYTF. Written as DNA, the CDR3 is TGTGCCAGCAGCTTTAGGCAGGGGAATTATGGCTACACCTTC.

The chain couples TRBV13 to TRBJ1-1; D remains unclear. Germline V gene lookup returns CDR1 PRHDT and CDR2 FYEKMQ (reference sequence). The length of the CDR3 is 12 residues. Trimming cost V 6 bases and J 6 bases, with 11 bases left between them. CDR3: CASRKQWPEAFF. CDR3 sequence (DNA): TGTGCCAGCAGGAAACAGTGGCCTGAAGCTTTCTTT.

The gene calls are TRBV5-1 and TRBJ2-5; 7 bases match TRBD2. Germline V gives CDR1 SGHRS, CDR2 YFSETQ. The CDR3 length is 14 residues. Trimming at V came to 4 bases and at J to 4 bases, leaving 7 bases not matched to a gene. This CDR3 reads CASSLSPGGETQYF. CDR3 nucleotide sequence: TGCGCCAGCAGCCTCAGCCCGGGAGGAGAGACCCAGTACTTC.

The chain recombines TRBV5-5 with TRBJ2-3, with D unresolved. The germline gives CDR1 SGHKS, CDR2 YYEKEE (reference sequence). Deletions cut 4 bases from V and 4 bases from J, with 16 bases between. This CDR3 is built from 15 residues. The CDR3 sequence: CASSAYSGSSDTQYF. Written as DNA, the CDR3 is TGTGCCAGCAGCGCATATAGTGGGTCGTCAGATACGCAGTATTTT.

The V gene is TRBV25-1, the J gene TRBJ2-5; tentatively, D is TRBD1 (5 bases). The V gene's germline CDR1 is MGHDK and CDR2 SYGVNS. V was trimmed by 6 bases and J by 0 bases, leaving 8 bases between them. The CDR3 is 13 amino acids. The CDR3 region is CASSYRYQETQYF. In DNA, the CDR3 is TGTGCCAGCAGCTACAGGTACCAAGAGACCCAGTACTTC.

The gene calls are TRBV27 and TRBJ2-1; 10 bases match TRBD2. This CDR3 contains 15 residues. The ends lost 1 base at V and 8 bases at J; junction bases unmatched: 5. Looked up from germline, CDR1 is MNHEY and CDR2 is SMNVEV (reference sequence). CDR3 coding DNA: TGTGCCAGCAGTTTATGGCTAGCGGGGGTTCATGAGCAGTTCTTC. Translating it yields CASSLWLAGVHEQFF.

The V call is TRBV6-5, the J call TRBJ1-5, with D tentatively TRBD1 (6 bases). Germline loops: CDR1 MNHEY, CDR2 SVGAGI. The V end lost 0 bases, the J end lost 5 bases, and 11 bases lay between the germline ends. This CDR3 region has 15 residues. The DNA of the CDR3 is TGTGCCAGCAGTTACTCCCGGCAGGGGCATCAGCCCCAGCATTTT. It specifies CASSYSRQGHQPQHF.

The V gene is TRBV18, the J gene TRBJ1-2, with no clear D. Germline CDR1 reads KGHSH; CDR2 reads LQKENI. The CDR3 runs 14 residues. Trimming pared 2 bases from V and 4 bases from J, leaving 11 bases between. The CDR3 region is CASSPDVLTYGYTF. DNA for the CDR3: TGTGCCAGCTCACCAGACGTCCTCACCTATGGCTACACCTTC. The full variable domain, its missing parts supplied by reference TRBV18 and TRBJ1-2, is NAGVMQNPRHLVRRRGQEARLRCSPMKGHSHVYWYRQLPEEGLKFMVYLQKENIIDESGMPKERFSAEFPKEGPSILRIQQVVRGDSAAYFCASSPDVLTYGYTFGSGTRLTVV.

The chain is built from TRBV5-5 and TRBJ2-3; 9 positions match TRBD2. This CDR3 contains 16 residues. V shed 2 bases, J shed 2 bases, and the junction held 6 bases outside the gene matches. The germline V gene encodes CDR1 SGHKS and CDR2 YYEKEE (reference sequence). The CDR3 DNA reads TGTGCCAGCAGCTTTCGGGGGACTAGCTTCACAGATACGCAGTATTTT. This codes for CASSFRGTSFTDTQYF.

The chain joins TRBV9 to TRBJ2-5, with D perhaps given as TRBD1 or TRBD2 (6 bases each). The CDR3 has 16 amino acids. CDR1 and CDR2 (germline): SGDLS, YYNGEE. The ends were cut back, 4 bases at V and 6 bases at J, with 22 bases in the middle. CDR3 coding DNA: TGTGCCAGCAGCCCCCTCGGTTCGGGGGCGGTTCAGACCCAGTACTTC. Translated: CASSPLGSGAVQTQYF.

This chain links TRBV5-1 with TRBJ2-7; TRBD2 might be the D (6 bases). Germline assignment: CDR1 SGHRS and CDR2 YFSETQ. This CDR3 contains 13 residues. Trimming shortened V by 3 bases and J by 1 base, and 8 bases separated the two germline ends. The CDR3 bases are TGCGCCAGCAGCTCACTAGCATCCTACGAGCAGTACTTC. It codes for CASSSLASYEQYF.

The chain is built from TRBV27 and TRBJ2-5, with 8 bases fitting TRBD2. The CDR3 contains 15 residues. With 3 bases clipped from V and 0 bases from J, the junction kept 3 bases outside the gene matches. Germline lookup yields CDR1 MNHEY and CDR2 SMNVEV (reference sequence). The CDR3 is CASSFTSGDQETQYF. CDR3 DNA sequence: TGTGCCAGCAGTTTTACTAGCGGAGACCAAGAGACCCAGTACTTC.

This chain links TRBV29-1 with TRBJ2-3, with 12 bases lining up with TRBD2. This CDR3 is built from 15 residues. The J segment lost 4 bases and the V segment lost 4 bases, leaving 6 bases of the junction unmatched. Germline CDR1 SQVTM, CDR2 ANQGSEA. In DNA, the CDR3 is TGCAGCGTTGGGGGGCTAGCGGGGGGGCCAGATACGCAGTATTTT. It translates to CSVGGLAGGPDTQYF.

The J gene is TRBJ1-6, the V gene TRBV14; tentative D call: TRBD1 (6 bases). The germline CDR1 and CDR2 sequences are SGHDN and FVKESK. CDR3 length equals 17 residues. The V and J ends lost 0 bases and 9 bases respectively, with 18 bases between them. The CDR3 DNA follows: TGTGCCAGCAGCCAAGATAAGGCCGGGACACTGTTTTCACCCCTCCACTTT. Its protein is CASSQDKAGTLFSPLHF.

The chain combines TRBV19 with TRBJ1-6; 8 bases line up with TRBD1. CDR3 length equals 16 residues. Germline trimming cut 7 bases from V and 8 bases from J; bases unmatched to any gene: 13. The germline CDR1 and CDR2 sequences are LNHDA and SQIVND (reference sequence). CDR3 residues: CASTSLGQGRDSPLHF. CDR3 DNA: TGTGCCAGTACCTCACTTGGACAGGGCCGGGATTCACCCCTCCACTTT. Complete variable domain (other parts from reference TRBV19 and TRBJ1-6): DGGITQSPKYLFRKEGQNVTLSCEQNLNHDAMYWYRQDPGQGLRLIYYSQIVNDFQKGDIAEGYSVSREKKESFPLTVTSAQKNPTAFYLCASTSLGQGRDSPLHFGNGTRLTVT.

V is TRBV29-1 and J is TRBJ1-5; D remains ambiguous. The CDR3 runs to 15 residues. With 4 bases removed from V and 0 bases from J, the gap between germline ends came to 13 bases. Germline CDR1 SQVTM, CDR2 ANQGSEA. The CDR3 sequence is CSVAGPADSNQPQHF. The CDR3 DNA reads as TGCAGCGTTGCGGGTCCAGCCGATAGCAATCAGCCCCAGCATTTT.

V and J are TRBV4-3 and TRBJ1-5, with 7 bases lining up with TRBD1. Trimming removed 4 bases from V and 4 bases from J; junction bases left unmatched: 4. The CDR3 extends over 14 amino acids. CDR1 is LGHNA and CDR2 is YSLEER in the germline V gene. The DNA for the CDR3 is TGCGCCAGCAGCCGGACAGGAACAAATCAGCCCCAGCATTTT. Amino acids: CASSRTGTNQPQHF.

V is TRBV7-7 and J is TRBJ2-2, with 8 nucleotides matching TRBD2. The CDR3 contains 13 residues. Germline loops: CDR1 SSHAT, CDR2 FNYEAQ (reference sequence). CDR3 nucleotides: TGTGCTAGCGGGGACGCCGGAACCGGGGAGCTGTTTTTT. Translation: CASGDAGTGELFF.

The chain uses TRBV28 and TRBJ1-4; the D gene is possibly TRBD1 (5 bases). V lost 5 bases, J lost 8 bases, and 18 bases lay in between. Germline V gene data show CDR1 as MDHEN and CDR2 as SYDVKM. The CDR3 is 15 amino acids. The CDR3 loop reads CASSPSKGSGEKLFF. The CDR3 bases are TGTGCCAGCAGTCCCTCGAAGGGGAGTGGGGAAAAACTGTTTTTT.

This clone was counted only a few times. V gene TRBV27 combines with J gene TRBJ2-7, with 8 bases lining up with TRBD1. This CDR3 is built from 14 residues. J gave up 2 bases and V 6 bases, and 6 bases lay outside the gene matches. CDR1 MNHEY and CDR2 SMNVEV come from the germline V gene (reference sequence). As DNA, the CDR3 is TGTGCCAGCAGAAGGACAGGGCTACCCTACGAGCAGTACTTC. Encoded protein: CASRRTGLPYEQYF.

The chain uses TRBV6-5 and TRBJ2-7; the D gene could be TRBD1 or TRBD2 (6 bases each). V lost 6 bases and J lost 2, with 14 bases in between. CDR3 size: 14 residues. Germline CDR1 MNHEY, CDR2 SVGAGI. The DNA for the CDR3 is TGTGCCAGCAGGCGGGACATCGCCACCTACGAGCAGTACTTC. Amino acids: CASRRDIATYEQYF.

The chain combines TRBV6-5 with TRBJ1-1; 7 bases are shared with TRBD1. The CDR3 contains 15 residues. Germline V gives CDR1 MNHEY, CDR2 SVGAGI. V trimming: 6 bases; J trimming: 0 bases; junction bases outside the gene matches: 7. CDR3 loop: CASSRQGSMNTEAFF. CDR3 sequence (DNA): TGTGCCAGCAGCAGACAGGGCTCCATGAACACTGAAGCTTTCTTT.

This clone was detected only a few times. The chain combines TRBV5-6 with TRBJ2-7; the D gene is possibly TRBD2 (6 bases). Per germline, CDR1 SGHDT and CDR2 YYEEEE. The CDR3 contains 13 residues. With 4 bases removed from V and 6 bases from J, the gap between germline ends came to 14 bases. DNA for the CDR3: TGTGCCAGCAGCCCCGTGGGAGGACCCGAGCAGTACTTC. Its translation is CASSPVGGPEQYF.

This clone was counted between two and nine times. The chain is built from TRBV6-2 or TRBV6-3 and TRBJ2-7; no definite D call. This CDR3 is built from 12 residues. Trimming left V 3 bases short and J 5 bases short, with 8 bases between. Germline CDR1 is MNHEY and CDR2 is SVGEGT. CDR3 coding DNA: TGTGCCAGCAGTTATACTATGCACGAGCAGTACTTC. Its protein is CASSYTMHEQYF.

The chain uses TRBV11-2 and TRBJ1-1; 7 bases line up with TRBD1. The CDR3 is made up of 13 amino acids. V trimming: 3 bases; J trimming: 4 bases; junction bases outside the gene matches: 2. Germline V gene sequence: CDR1 SGHAT, CDR2 FQNNGV. This chain's CDR3 is CASSFQGGTEAFF. CDR3 coding DNA: TGTGCCAGCAGCTTTCAGGGGGGCACTGAAGCTTTCTTT.

The chain is built from TRBV5-1 and TRBJ2-5; D is unclear. This CDR3 has 15 amino acids. Trimming stripped 0 bases from V and 2 bases from J, with 11 bases between. CDR1 and CDR2 (germline): SGHRS, YFSETQ. This CDR3 is CASSLALAAQETQYF. CDR3 bases: TGCGCCAGCAGCTTGGCATTGGCAGCACAAGAGACCCAGTACTTC.